Included here is one TCR beta chain sequence, with context. The antigen is unknown. The assay was immunoSEQ multiplex PCR, and TCRdb's table has in-frame clones only and misses some. The data contain 250,000 to 350,000 clones, around 76% of them seen just once; the ten biggest clones take up about 6%. These data come from a study of cytotoxic CD8 clonotypes in ibrutinib-treated CLL. For the study at large: Across the patients, approximately 10 were relapsed/refractory, approximately 15 treatment-naive and about 17 IGHV unmutated. Patients gave response samples after a median about eleven months of treatment, range 6 to 36. Whole-study results and caveats: Sustained-remission and progressing patients were not sampled at matched times. Pretreatment clonality was elevated relative to age-matched healthy donors and paralleled circulating CD8+ T-cell counts.

Trimming shortened V by 3 bases and J by 6 bases, and 12 bases separated the two germline ends. The CDR3 sequence is 13 residues long. Germline V CDR1 and CDR2: SNHLY, FYNNEI. The sample here was PBMCs, taken at disease progression, from a patient treated with ibrutinib. The genes are TRBV2 and TRBJ2-7; D is unclear. The source of this sequence is a human donor with chronic lymphocytic leukemia. DNA for the CDR3: TGTGCCAGCAGTGACGCGGCAACCAGCGAGCAGTACTTC. Amino acid sequence: CASSDAATSEQYF.